This TCR beta chain appears in the sequencing data of a study of T cell responses to AZD1222 COVID-19 vaccine. The ends were cut back, 0 bases at V and 1 base at J, with 9 bases in the middle. From germline, CDR1 is SGDLS and CDR2 YYNGEE. This CDR3 is built from 15 residues. Clones were read by immunoSEQ multiplex PCR, and TCRdb kept only the in-frame ones, dropping some. The sample shows 58,000 or so clones, less than 90% of them seen only once. Investigators merged groups given second doses at roughly 4 or roughly 12 weeks. The study's findings and limits: Close to half of spike-specific TCRs reportedly recognize unmutated variant regions. The donor group comprised mostly white British people and more females; the analysis possibly underestimated clonal diversity.

In the case of this clone: The antigen is not known.

The specimen was peripheral blood, collected 28 days after the second AZD1222 dose. The source of this sequence is an adult who received the AZD1222 COVID-19 vaccine. The V gene is TRBV9, the J gene TRBJ2-3; D call uncertain. The CDR3: CASSVGVSGTDTQYF. DNA for the CDR3: TGTGCCAGCAGCGTAGGTGTTTCGGGCACAGATACGCAGTATTTT.